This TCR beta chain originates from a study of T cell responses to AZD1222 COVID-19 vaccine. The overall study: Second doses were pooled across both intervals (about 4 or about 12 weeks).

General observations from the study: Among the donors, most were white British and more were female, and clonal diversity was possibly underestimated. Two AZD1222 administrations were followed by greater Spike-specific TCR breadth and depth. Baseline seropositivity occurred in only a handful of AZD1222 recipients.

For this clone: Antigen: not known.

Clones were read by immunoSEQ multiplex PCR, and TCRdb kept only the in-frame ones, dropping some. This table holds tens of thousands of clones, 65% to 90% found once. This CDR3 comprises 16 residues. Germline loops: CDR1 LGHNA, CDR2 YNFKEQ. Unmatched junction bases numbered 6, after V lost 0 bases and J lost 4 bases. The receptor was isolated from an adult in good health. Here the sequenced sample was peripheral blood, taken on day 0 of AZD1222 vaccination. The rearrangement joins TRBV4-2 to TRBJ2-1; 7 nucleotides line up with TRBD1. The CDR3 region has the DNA TGTGCCAGCAGCCAAGATCCACAGGGGTATTACAATGAGCAGTTCTTC. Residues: CASSQDPQGYYNEQFF.